This T cell receptor (beta chain) was sequenced during a study of high-grade serous ovarian cancer treatment subgroups. Study-wide context: Mean per sample: around 13,000 reads, more than 6,500 unique TCR beta rearrangements. Findings and caveats of the study: Spatial context was lost because tumors were sequenced in bulk. Repertoire analysis covered CDR3 alone, not CDR1 or CDR2. Tumors within one patient showed repertoire similarity of roughly 0.095 to 0.8.

Assay: immunoSEQ multiplex PCR; the TCRdb copy retains only in-frame clones and omits some. The sample yields about 5,800 clones, around 70% seen once. To note about this clone: Its specificity is unknown.

The germline V and J ends were trimmed by 0 bases and 6 bases, with 14 bases remaining between them. The CDR3 runs to 15 residues. CDR1 is LNHNV and CDR2 is YYDKDF in the germline V gene (reference sequence). Tumor samples were taken before definitive surgery or chemotherapy. V and J are TRBV15 and TRBJ1-2; D remains ambiguous. This clonotype was sampled from a human donor with high-grade serous ovarian cancer. Sequencing used tumor tissue. The CDR3 is CATSRDPREFHGYTF. DNA for the CDR3: TGTGCCACCAGCAGAGATCCGCGGGAGTTTCATGGCTACACCTTC.